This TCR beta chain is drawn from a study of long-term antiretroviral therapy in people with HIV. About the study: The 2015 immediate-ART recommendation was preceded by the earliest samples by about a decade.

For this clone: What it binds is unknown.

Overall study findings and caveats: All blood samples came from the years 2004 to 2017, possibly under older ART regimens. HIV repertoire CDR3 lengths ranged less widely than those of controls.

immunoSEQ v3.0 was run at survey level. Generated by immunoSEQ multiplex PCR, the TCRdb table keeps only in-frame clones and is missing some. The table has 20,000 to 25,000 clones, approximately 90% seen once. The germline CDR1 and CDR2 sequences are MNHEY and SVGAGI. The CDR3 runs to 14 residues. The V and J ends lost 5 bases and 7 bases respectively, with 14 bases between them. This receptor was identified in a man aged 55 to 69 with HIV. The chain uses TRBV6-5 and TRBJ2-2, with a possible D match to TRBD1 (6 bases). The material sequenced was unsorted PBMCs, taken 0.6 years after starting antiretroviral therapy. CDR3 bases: TGTGCCAGCAGTAAGCACAGGGCAATCGGGGAGCTGTTTTTT. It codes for CASSKHRAIGELFF.